This TCR beta chain was sequenced for a study of blood T cell repertoires in COVID-19. On the study more broadly: Samples came from the United States, Italy and Spain, spanning acute and convalescent COVID-19. PBMCs, B-cell-depleted T cells, or T cells were the source of the cDNA or gDNA that made up the material.

This clone was counted once. Followed longitudinally, the Seattle patients had been enrolled during active infection. Methods used by the authors: It was from reference gene primer amplification that nucleated cell counts were estimated. Sequenced by immunoSEQ multiplex PCR; TCRdb stores in-frame clones only, minus some. D and trimming come from the DNA, and the V and J calls and clone size come from that table. Of about 160,000 clones in the sample, around 87% were seen once. The CDR3 length is 11 residues. V was cut by 6 bases and J by 5 bases, with 7 bases left in between. CDR1 and CDR2 (germline): LGHDT, YNNKEL (reference sequence).

The sequence derives from a woman aged 70-85 years with COVID-19, enrolled during active disease. The chain has TRBV3-1 (or the pseudogene TRBV3-2) and TRBJ1-1; D perhaps matches TRBD1 (6 bases). The sample taken for sequencing was peripheral blood. CDR3 DNA sequence: TGTGCCAGCAGTACAGGGACTGAAGCTTTCTTT. It is translated as CASSTGTEAFF.